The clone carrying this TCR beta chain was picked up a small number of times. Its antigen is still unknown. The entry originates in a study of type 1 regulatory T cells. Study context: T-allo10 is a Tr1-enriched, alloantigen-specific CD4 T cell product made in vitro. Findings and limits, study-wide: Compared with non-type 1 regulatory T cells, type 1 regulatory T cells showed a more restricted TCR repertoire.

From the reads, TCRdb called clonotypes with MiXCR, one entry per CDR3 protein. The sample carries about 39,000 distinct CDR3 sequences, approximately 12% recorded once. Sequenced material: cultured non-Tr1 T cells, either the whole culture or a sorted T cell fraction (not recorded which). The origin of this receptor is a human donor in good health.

This CDR3 is CSAALLRGNTEAFF. CDR3 coding DNA: TGCAGTGCCGCACTTCTGAGGGGAAACACTGAAGCTTTCTTT. This chain links TRBV20-1 with TRBJ1-1; TRBD1 is a possible D gene (5 bases). CDR1 is DFQATT, CDR2 SNEGSKA, per germline (reference sequence). This CDR3 spans 14 amino acids. The ends were cut back, 6 bases at V and 2 bases at J, with 16 bases in the middle.